This T cell receptor (beta chain) was captured by sequencing in a study of vaccination and CD4 T cells after COVID-19. Study outcomes and limitations: Rising from 21 to 38, the median of SARS-CoV-2-reactive clonotypes did not change significantly.

The assay that was used to sequence DNA from cultured CD4+ T cells was the Oncomine TCR Beta short-read assay. Genomic DNA was drawn out of CD4+ T cells grown in culture. One entry per CDR3 protein, called by TCRdb with MiXCR from the PCR reads. The table shows some 11,000 distinct CDR3 sequences, with around 40% occurring only once. This clonotype has only one observation. The target antigen is unknown. As for treatment: approximately 10-day PBMC culture with coronavirus spike peptide pools or control peptides (ViraFEST assay). Investigators obtained the unexposed donor's CD4+ T cells before the COVID-19 pandemic (2011-2018). The CDR3 loop spans 18 amino acids. Germline values: CDR1 SGHDT, CDR2 YYEEEE. V lost 5 bases and J 0 bases, leaving 24 bases between the germline ends.

The J gene is TRBJ2-7, the V gene TRBV5-6; weak D call: TRBD2 (5 bases). Sequencing was carried out using CD4+ T cells from blood, cultured in vitro. The sequence came from a human donor in good health. CDR3 DNA: TGTGCCAGCAGTATAAAAAGGTTAAGCGGAGTCAGCTCCTACGAGCAGTACTTC. Amino acid sequence: CASSIKRLSGVSSYEQYF. The whole variable domain, remainder taken from reference TRBV5-6 and TRBJ2-7, is DAGVTQSPTHLIKTRGQQVTLRCSPKSGHDTVSWYQQALGQGPQFIFQYYEEEERQRGNFPDRFSGHQFPNYSSELNVNALLLGDSALYLCASSIKRLSGVSSYEQYFGPGTRLTVT.